Given below is one T cell receptor beta chain in context. Its antigen is still unknown. This record belongs to a study of T cell responses to AZD1222 COVID-19 vaccine. Study context: Second-dose timings of about 4 or about 12 weeks were pooled. Findings and caveats of the study: Targets within unmutated variant regions were reportedly found for nearly half of spike-specific TCRs. Repertoires were obtained only post-peak T cell response. CD4 TCRs linked to vaccination spanned spike, dominating at 160-218 and 743-854.

Trimming shortened V by 4 bases and J by 7 bases, and 17 bases separated the two germline ends. Germline lookup yields CDR1 SGHVS and CDR2 FQNEAQ. The CDR3 totals 14 residues. This table comes from immunoSEQ multiplex PCR, and its TCRdb copy is limited to in-frame clones, with some not included. This sample carries fewer than 65,000 clones, about 86% of them seen once, and the ten largest clones take approximately 10%. The J gene is TRBJ2-7, the V gene TRBV7-8, with TRBD2 as a possible D gene (6 bases). Source: peripheral blood, taken on day 0 of AZD1222 vaccination. The clonotype comes from an adult in good health. The CDR3 sequence: CASSSGGAVGEQYF. The CDR3, as DNA: TGTGCCAGCAGCTCCGGCGGGGCCGTCGGAGAGCAGTACTTC.